This T cell receptor beta chain was identified during a study of cytomegalovirus exposure and HLA in healthy donors (TCRdb year 2017). Context from the whole study: An earlier analysis of about 530 of the donors reported around 280 Gb of sequence data and approximately 120 million unique TCR beta sequences obtained from around 170 million T cells. Because of strong linkage in the cohort, roughly five DR-DQ haplotypes were treated as single units for association and clustering. Along with the roughly 670-subject first cohort, a separate validation cohort of approximately 110 different subjects was used. In a later genetic analysis, genome-wide SNP genotypes for about three fifths of the roughly 670 donors were used, and that subset was treated as a discovery cohort. Around 330 gigabases of sequencing data and around 90 million unique TCR sequences made up an early release that covered about 640 HLA-typed donors. The study used immunosequencing to profile the T cell repertoires of some 600 subjects and linked those repertoires to cytomegalovirus serostatus. The study aimed to test whether signatures of past pathogen exposure could be identified by cataloging public T cell receptors. The genetic ancestry cluster associated with self-reported Caucasian donors included 81% of the 350 to 500 genotyped donors. Donor age, sex, ethnicity and CMV serostatus were collected together with the repertoire data. Among about 370 genotyped donors of the cohort, an average of approximately 240,000 unique TCR beta nucleotide sequences was sequenced per donor, of which about 19% were non-productive. In a later analysis, previously published TCR beta repertoires from about 670 donors were re-analyzed and high-resolution HLA genotyping was added so that TCR occurrence patterns could be studied. The number of typed donors differed by locus: 629-630 for A, B, C, DRB1 and DQB1; 500 to 550 for DQA1; around 580 for DPA1; and roughly 470 for DPB1. The later analysis used no new phenotypic data to find candidate immune exposures, relying instead on TCR beta sequences and their occurrence across donors. Class I and class II HLA loci were covered by the typing at four-digit resolution. All discovery cohort repertoires had been generated on a single sequencing platform. In an earlier analysis of more than 550 of the donors, high-throughput TCR beta sequencing was used to judge whether each TCR beta V gene segment behaved as functional or pseudogenic. The study combined high-throughput TCR immunosequencing, statistical association of individual TCRs with disease status, and machine learning to predict cytomegalovirus infection status.

The cohort consisted of some 670 healthy bone marrow donors. All cohort members were sampled while nominally healthy, although unrecorded immune exposures were likely present. The donor was CMV seropositive and belonged to the group of 250 to 300 seropositive cohort members. Every donor gave a peripheral blood sample, and the peripheral blood mononuclear cells from that sample were used for TCR beta sequencing. The Qiagen DNeasy Blood Extraction Kit was used to extract genomic DNA from the blood cell samples. Summary of the overall study and its limitations: A later analysis found that TCR association rates varied across HLA loci, with DRB1 alleles showing the most associated TCRs and HLA-C alleles the fewest. The study listed approximately 150 TCR beta chains as associated with cytomegalovirus. In an earlier analysis of approximately 590 of the donors, most TCR beta V segments appeared in productive rearrangements about 87% or about 30% of the time, broadly matching IMGT annotations. Most TCR sequences were seen in very few donors, while some public TCRs were found in many individuals. Compared with the roughly 700-donor mean, donors in an Asian-associated ancestry cluster had fewer N-insertions in productive TCRs, according to a later genetic analysis. A few of the identified cytomegalovirus-associated TCR beta chains were confirmed in vitro to be specific for cytomegalovirus antigens. CMV serostatus was the only immune exposure information available for the cohort. Specific HLA alleles were associated with 15,000 to 20,000 TCR beta sequences at a false discovery rate of 0.05 in a later analysis. In both the original and validation cohorts, the classifier was reported to diagnose cytomegalovirus status with high specificity and sensitivity. According to a later analysis, most CMV-associated TCR beta chains appeared to be HLA-restricted, and the HLA associations seemed to be driven largely by CMV exposure. Roughly uniform sequencing depth across donors was assumed in presence/absence analyses, although this assumption may not hold. In a later analysis, several top co-occurrence clusters were reported to appear linked to parvovirus B19, influenza, CMV and Epstein-Barr virus. The 87-base-pair reads could not distinguish some IMGT-functional V segments, including TRBV6-2 and TRBV6-3, so those segments were excluded. In this cohort, only TCR beta chains were sequenced, and detectable features were limited by the absence of alpha or paired-chain data. An association between a missense DCLRE1C variant and V-gene and J-gene trimming of TCR beta chains was found in a later genetic analysis and replicated in an independent cohort. The sequencing pipeline was judged likely to have produced a cluster of highly shared sequence variants as a technical artifact. A further reported finding was that TCR beta sequences accurately predicted the HLA-A and HLA-B alleles for most subjects in the first cohort. Strong co-occurrence of HLA alleles, especially DR and DQ, made assigning TCR associations to individual alleles difficult. HLA typing was unavailable for some donors at each locus, so association tests used only the typed subset. In a later analysis, HLA-associated TCR beta chains showed more clonal expansion and lower generation probabilities than non-associated chains that were equally common. The authors suggested that the approach could potentially be extended to other disease states and immunological phenotypes. Linkage disequilibrium might explain the correlated functional status among segregating V segments, but an unknown experimental factor could not be ruled out. Because counts were too low, some 17 rarely observed V segments, including chromosome 9 orphons, were left out of the earlier analysis of 587 of the donors.

Library creation used the immunoSEQ multiplex PCR assay. For the multiplex PCR, a mixture combining 60 forward primers for TCR Vbeta segments and 13 reverse primers for TCR Jbeta segments was used. The CDR3 region of rearranged TCR beta genes was amplified from genomic DNA with a multiplex PCR assay. The Illumina HiSeq System was used to sequence the amplified TCR beta libraries as 87-base-pair reads. Concerning the study's data processing: In a later analysis, approximately 74 million unique TCR beta chains were counted across the roughly 670 repertoires, and roughly 11 million of these chains were shared by at least two donors. To remove PCR and sequencing errors, raw reads were error-corrected and collapsed into unique sequences using a nearest-neighbor algorithm that merged closely related sequences. Alignment of CDR3 sequences to IMGT reference sequences was used to assign V, D and J gene segments. For a sequence to be retained, a match of at least six nucleotides was required to both a V gene segment and a J gene segment. Rearrangements were called productive when the CDR3 lacked stop codons and stayed in frame with V and J; all others were non-productive. Following IMGT convention, CDR3 was defined as the stretch from the second conserved V-encoded cysteine to the conserved J-encoded phenylalanine. The earlier analysis of about 620 of the donors excluded sequences that lacked an unambiguous match to a single V gene segment. An earlier analysis of 450 to 650 of the donors called V segments functional above 56.7% productive rearrangements and segregating when the between-donor standard deviation exceeded 5%. To diagnose cytomegalovirus status from the catalog of TCR beta chain sequences, a statistical classification framework was built. In a later analysis, TCR nucleotide sequences were compared against IMGT/GENE-DB human TR gene sequences so that V and J genes could be assigned. The TCRdist pipeline was used in a later analysis to assign CDR3 sequences and most-parsimonious VDJ recombination scenarios. A later analysis defined each TCR beta chain by its CDR3 amino acid sequence plus V-gene family, and excluded reads lacking a unique V-gene family. A later analysis removed 592 highly shared, low-generation-probability nucleotide sequences to deal with suspected cross-contamination and a sequencing artifact. In a later analysis, a clonal expansion index was calculated for each public chain from normalized within-repertoire ranks of inferred template counts. In a later analysis, generation probabilities were computed using a VDJ recombination model fitted to out-of-frame rearrangements, and the results were checked against IGoR. Hypergeometric tests were used in a later analysis to score TCR-TCR, TCR-HLA and TCR-CMV co-occurrence, with a repertoire-size bias correction applied to the TCR pairs. In a later analysis, false discovery rates were estimated by permuting HLA or CMV assignments 20 times. In a later analysis, co-occurring TCRs were grouped using DBSCAN, and TCRdist sequence similarity was added for clustering within HLA-allele-positive subsets. Co-occurrence clustering excluded repertoires with fewer than 30,000 or more than 120,000 public chains, plus five with anomalous nucleotide sharing. TCRdb retrieved this table from immuneACCESS and kept in-frame rearrangements only. Not all clones are present; in checked studies, unresolved V genes account for under half, and no reason is known for the remainder. That table gives V, J and clone size, and the DNA gave D and trimming. A total of some 100,000 clones appear in this sample, 74% of them only once. 11% of the sample belongs to the ten largest clones.

Notes on this clone: Its antigen remains undetermined. Base qualities are not recorded, but no much larger clone differs from it by a single base.

V loses 6 bases of germline sequence and J loses 4 bases, and the interval between the two ends is 12 bases. The CDR3, from cysteine to phenylalanine, totals 14 residues. The DNA shown is the 42-base CDR3, in frame from base 1. For CDR1 and CDR2, the germline V gene lists MDHEN and SYDVKM. This receptor chain uses TRBV28 and TRBJ2-2, and possibly TRBD1, on 6 matching bases. The sequencing sample was made of PBMCs. This receptor was obtained from a woman between 50 and 59 years old in good health and CMV-seropositive. For the CDR3, the sequence is CASRDSGGTGELFF. The DNA sequence is TGTGCCAGCAGGGACAGTGGGGGCACCGGGGAGCTGTTTTTT. Reference TRBV28 and TRBJ2-2 genes cover what lies past the CDR3, so the full variable domain is DVKVTQSSRYLVKRTGEKVFLECVQDMDHENMFWYRQDPGLGLRLIYFSYDVKMKEKGDIPEGYSVSREKKERFSLILESASTNQTSMYLCASRDSGGTGELFFGEGSRLTVL.